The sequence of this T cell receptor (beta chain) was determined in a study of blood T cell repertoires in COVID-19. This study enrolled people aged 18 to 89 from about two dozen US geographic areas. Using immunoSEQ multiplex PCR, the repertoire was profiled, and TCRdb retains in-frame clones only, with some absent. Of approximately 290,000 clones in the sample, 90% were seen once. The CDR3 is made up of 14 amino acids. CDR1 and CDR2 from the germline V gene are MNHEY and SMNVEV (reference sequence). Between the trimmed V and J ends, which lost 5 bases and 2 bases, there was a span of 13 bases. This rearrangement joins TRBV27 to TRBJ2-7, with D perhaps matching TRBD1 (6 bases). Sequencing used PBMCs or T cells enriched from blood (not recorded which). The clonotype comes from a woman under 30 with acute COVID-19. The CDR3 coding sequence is TGTGCCAGCAGTCTTTCGGGACACCCCTACGAGCAGTACTTC. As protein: CASSLSGHPYEQYF.